Presented here are 5 T cell receptor beta chains from one specimen sequenced in a study of T-cell memory formation after mild COVID-19. TCRdb analysed the 5' RACE reads with MiXCR anew, one entry per CDR3 protein. The sample shows 350,000 to 450,000 distinct CDR3 sequences, around 18% of them seen only once. Sequencing used PBMCs or a T cell subset sorted from them (not recorded which). All receptors derive from an adult woman who had mild COVID-19 (a few samples of this study predate the infection). Cell type and time point are not known.

This clonotype was observed a handful of times. The genes are TRBV5-1 and TRBJ2-3; D may be TRBD1 (8 bases). V lost 5 bases to trimming and J lost 2 bases, with 15 bases between them. Germline V lookup: CDR1 SGHRS, CDR2 YFSETQ. The CDR3 covers 15 residues. In DNA, the CDR3 is TGCGCCAGCAGAGAGACAGGGGACTACACAGATACGCAGTATTTT. Encoded protein: CASRETGDYTDTQYF.

This clonotype was found a few times. This chain joins TRBV12-3 or TRBV12-4 and TRBJ1-2, with D unclear. CDR3 length equals 13 residues. V was trimmed by 1 base and J by 4 bases, leaving 7 bases between them. CDR3 in amino acids: CASSLGVTYGYTF. Here the CDR3 DNA reads TGTGCCAGCAGTTTAGGAGTGACCTATGGCTACACCTTC.

This clonotype was detected many times. The chain links TRBV29-1 to TRBJ2-1; weak D call: TRBD2 (6 bases). From germline, CDR1 is SQVTM and CDR2 ANQGSEA. The CDR3 totals 12 residues. With 4 bases removed from V and 9 bases from J, the gap between germline ends came to 13 bases. CDR3 loop: CSVAPLAIEQFF. In DNA, the CDR3 is TGCAGCGTTGCCCCCCTAGCGATTGAGCAGTTCTTC.

The V and J genes are TRBV5-1 and TRBJ2-7, with D uncertain. Trimming left V 0 bases short and J 2 bases short, with 15 bases between. CDR3 length: 16 residues. Germline CDR1 and CDR2: SGHRS and YFSETQ. The CDR3 here is CASSLGVSEIPYEQYF. In nucleotides, the CDR3 is TGCGCCAGCAGCTTGGGTGTCAGCGAAATTCCCTACGAGCAGTACTTC.

V usage is TRBV18 and J usage is TRBJ2-1; possible D gene TRBD1, 6 bases. Germline CDR1 and CDR2: KGHSH and LQKENI. This CDR3 has 13 residues. Trimming took off 5 bases at V and 7 bases at J, with 12 bases between the two ends. CDR3 nucleotides: TGTGCCAGCTCATCGTTTCAGGGGAATGAGCAGTTCTTC. It translates to CASSSFQGNEQFF.